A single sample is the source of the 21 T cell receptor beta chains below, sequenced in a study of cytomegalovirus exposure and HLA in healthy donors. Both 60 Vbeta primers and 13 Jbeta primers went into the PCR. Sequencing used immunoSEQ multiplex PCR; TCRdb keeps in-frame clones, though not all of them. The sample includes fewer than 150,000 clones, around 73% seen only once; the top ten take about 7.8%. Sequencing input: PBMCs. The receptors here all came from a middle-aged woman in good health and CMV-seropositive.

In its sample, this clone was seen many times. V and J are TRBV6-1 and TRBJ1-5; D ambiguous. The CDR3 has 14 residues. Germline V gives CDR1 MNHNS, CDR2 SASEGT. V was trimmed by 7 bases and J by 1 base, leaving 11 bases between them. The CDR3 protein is CASTKVESNQPQHF. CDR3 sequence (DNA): TGTGCCAGCACCAAGGTGGAGAGCAATCAGCCCCAGCATTTT.

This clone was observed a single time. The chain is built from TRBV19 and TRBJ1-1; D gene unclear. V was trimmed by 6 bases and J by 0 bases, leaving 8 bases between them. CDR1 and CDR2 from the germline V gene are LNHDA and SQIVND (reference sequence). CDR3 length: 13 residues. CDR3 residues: CASRDIVNTEAFF. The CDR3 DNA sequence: TGTGCCAGTAGAGACATAGTGAACACTGAAGCTTTCTTT.

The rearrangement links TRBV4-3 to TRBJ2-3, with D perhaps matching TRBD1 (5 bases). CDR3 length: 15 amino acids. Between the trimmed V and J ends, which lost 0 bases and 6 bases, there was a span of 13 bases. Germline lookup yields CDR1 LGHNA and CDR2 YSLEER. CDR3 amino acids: CASSQDLQVGDTQYF. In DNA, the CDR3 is TGCGCCAGCAGCCAAGATTTACAGGTTGGGGATACGCAGTATTTT.

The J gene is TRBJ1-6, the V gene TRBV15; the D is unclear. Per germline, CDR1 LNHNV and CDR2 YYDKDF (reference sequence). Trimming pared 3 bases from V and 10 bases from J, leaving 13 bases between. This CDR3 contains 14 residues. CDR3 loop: CATSRGGSSSPLHF. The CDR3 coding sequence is TGTGCCACCAGCAGGGGAGGGTCGAGCTCACCCCTCCACTTT.

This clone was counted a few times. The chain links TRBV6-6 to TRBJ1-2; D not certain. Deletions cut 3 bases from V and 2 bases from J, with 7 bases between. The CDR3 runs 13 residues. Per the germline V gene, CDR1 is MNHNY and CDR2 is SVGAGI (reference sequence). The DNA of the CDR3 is TGTGCCAGCAGTTATGAGGAAAACTATGGCTACACCTTC. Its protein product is CASSYEENYGYTF.

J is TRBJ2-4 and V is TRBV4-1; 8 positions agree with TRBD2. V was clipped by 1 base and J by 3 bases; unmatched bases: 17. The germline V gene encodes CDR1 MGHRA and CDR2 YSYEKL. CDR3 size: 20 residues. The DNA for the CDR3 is TGCGCCAGCAGCCAAGTTTGGGTGTCGGGGGGGTCTAAAGGCAAAAACATTCAGTACTTC. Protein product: CASSQVWVSGGSKGKNIQYF.

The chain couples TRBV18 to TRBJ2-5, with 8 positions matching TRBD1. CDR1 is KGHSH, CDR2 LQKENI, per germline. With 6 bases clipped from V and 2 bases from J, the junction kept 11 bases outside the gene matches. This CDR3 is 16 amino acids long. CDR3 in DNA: TGTGCCAGCTCGAACCTTAGGGGACAGGTACAAGAGACCCAGTACTTC. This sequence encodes CASSNLRGQVQETQYF.

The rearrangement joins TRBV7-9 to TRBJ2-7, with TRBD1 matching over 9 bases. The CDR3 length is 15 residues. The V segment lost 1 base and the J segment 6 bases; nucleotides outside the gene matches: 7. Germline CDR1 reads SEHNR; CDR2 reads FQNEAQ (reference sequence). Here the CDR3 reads CASSLDPGQGTEQYF. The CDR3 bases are TGTGCCAGCAGCTTAGACCCGGGACAGGGAACCGAGCAGTACTTC.

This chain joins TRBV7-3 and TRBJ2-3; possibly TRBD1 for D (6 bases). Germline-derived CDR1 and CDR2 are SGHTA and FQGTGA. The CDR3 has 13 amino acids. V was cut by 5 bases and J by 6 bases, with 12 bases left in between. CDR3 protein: CASSLGRGDTQYF. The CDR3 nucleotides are TGTGCCAGCAGCCTCGGCAGGGGTGATACGCAGTATTTT.

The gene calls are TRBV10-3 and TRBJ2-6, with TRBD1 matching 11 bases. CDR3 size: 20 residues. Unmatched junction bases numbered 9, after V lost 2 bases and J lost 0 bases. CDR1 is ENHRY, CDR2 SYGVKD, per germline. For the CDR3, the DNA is TGTGCCATCAGTGAGCCGGACAGGGGGCTTCTAAGCTCTGGGGCCAACGTCCTGACTTTC. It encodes CAISEPDRGLLSSGANVLTF.

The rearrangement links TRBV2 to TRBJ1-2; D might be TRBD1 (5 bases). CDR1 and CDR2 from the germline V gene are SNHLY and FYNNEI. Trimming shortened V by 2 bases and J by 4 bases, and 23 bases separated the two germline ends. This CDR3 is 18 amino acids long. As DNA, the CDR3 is TGTGCCAGCAGTGAAAGTCAGGGTGGAAAGGTGGATCTCTATGGCTACACCTTC. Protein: CASSESQGGKVDLYGYTF.

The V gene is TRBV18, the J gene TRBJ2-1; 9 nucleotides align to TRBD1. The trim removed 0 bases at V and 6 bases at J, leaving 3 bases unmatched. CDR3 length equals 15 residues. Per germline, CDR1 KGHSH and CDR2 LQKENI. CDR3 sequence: CASSPPGQGFNEQFF. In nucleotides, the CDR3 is TGTGCCAGCTCACCACCCGGACAGGGGTTCAATGAGCAGTTCTTC.

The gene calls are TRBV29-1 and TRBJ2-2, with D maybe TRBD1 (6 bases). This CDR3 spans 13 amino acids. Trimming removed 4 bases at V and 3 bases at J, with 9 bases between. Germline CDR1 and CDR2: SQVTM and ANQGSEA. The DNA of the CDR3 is TGCAGCGTTGTCAAGGGGGACACCGGGGAGCTGTTTTTT. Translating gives CSVVKGDTGELFF.

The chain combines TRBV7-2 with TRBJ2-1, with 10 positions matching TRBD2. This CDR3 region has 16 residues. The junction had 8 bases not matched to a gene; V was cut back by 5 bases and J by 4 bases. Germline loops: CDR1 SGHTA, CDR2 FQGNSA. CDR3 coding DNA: TGTGCCAGCAGCACCTTAGCGGGGGGCACTTACAATGAGCAGTTCTTC. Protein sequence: CASSTLAGGTYNEQFF.

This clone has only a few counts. The CDR3 sequence is CASSLGQGFYEQYF. The CDR3 DNA is TGTGCCAGCAGCCTGGGACAGGGTTTCTACGAGCAGTACTTC. This chain connects TRBV5-4 to TRBJ2-7, with TRBD1 matching 9 bases. The trim removed 4 bases at V and 3 bases at J, leaving 5 bases unmatched. CDR3 size: 14 residues. Germline V gives CDR1 SGHNT, CDR2 YYREEE (reference sequence).

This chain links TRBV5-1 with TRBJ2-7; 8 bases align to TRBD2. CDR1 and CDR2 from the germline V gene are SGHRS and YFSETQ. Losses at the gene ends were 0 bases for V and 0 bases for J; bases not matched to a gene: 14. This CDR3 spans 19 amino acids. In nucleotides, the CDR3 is TGCGCCAGCAGCTTGGCCAGTCGGGAGGGTCCTCTCCACTCCTACGAGCAGTACTTC. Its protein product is CASSLASREGPLHSYEQYF.

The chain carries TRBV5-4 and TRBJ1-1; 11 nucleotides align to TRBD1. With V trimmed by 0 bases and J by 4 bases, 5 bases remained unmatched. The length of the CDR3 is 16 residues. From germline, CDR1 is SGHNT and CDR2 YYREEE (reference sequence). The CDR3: CASSLAGTGGSTEAFF. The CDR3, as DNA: TGTGCCAGCAGCTTGGCAGGGACAGGGGGGAGCACTGAAGCTTTCTTT.

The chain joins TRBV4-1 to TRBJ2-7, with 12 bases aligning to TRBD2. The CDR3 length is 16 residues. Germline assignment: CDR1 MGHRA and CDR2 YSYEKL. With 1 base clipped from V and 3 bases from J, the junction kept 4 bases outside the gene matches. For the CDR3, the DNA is TGCGCCAGCAGCCAAGGACTAGCGGGGGCCCTCTACGAGCAGTACTTC. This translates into CASSQGLAGALYEQYF.

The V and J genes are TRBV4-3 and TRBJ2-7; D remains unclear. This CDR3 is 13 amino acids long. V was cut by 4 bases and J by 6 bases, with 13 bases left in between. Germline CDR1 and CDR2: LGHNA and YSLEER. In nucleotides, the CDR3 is TGCGCCAGCAGCCTCCATACGGGTGTCGAGCAGTACTTC. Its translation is CASSLHTGVEQYF.

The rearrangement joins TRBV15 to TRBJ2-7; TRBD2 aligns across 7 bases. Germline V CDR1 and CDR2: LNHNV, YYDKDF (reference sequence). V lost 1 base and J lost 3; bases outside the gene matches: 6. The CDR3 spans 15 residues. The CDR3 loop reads CATSRGWGGSYEQYF. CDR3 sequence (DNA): TGTGCCACCAGCAGAGGATGGGGGGGGAGCTACGAGCAGTACTTC. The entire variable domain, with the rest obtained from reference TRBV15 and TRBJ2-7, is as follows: DAMVIQNPRYQVTQFGKPVTLSCSQTLNHNVMYWYQQKSSQAPKLLFHYYDKDFNNEADTPDNFQSRRPNTSFCFLDIRSPGLGDTAMYLCATSRGWGGSYEQYFGPGTRLTVT.

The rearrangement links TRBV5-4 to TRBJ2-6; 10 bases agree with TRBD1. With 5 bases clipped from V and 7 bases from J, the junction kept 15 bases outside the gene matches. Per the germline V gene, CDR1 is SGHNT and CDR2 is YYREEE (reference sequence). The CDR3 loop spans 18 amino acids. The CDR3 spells CASSPTGGAEVSANVLTF. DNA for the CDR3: TGTGCCAGCAGTCCGACAGGGGGCGCGGAAGTCTCCGCCAACGTCCTGACTTTC.